This TCR beta chain was recovered during a study of response to subunit inactivated influenza vaccine (dated by TCRdb to the late 2010s). About the investigation overall: Deep quantitative T cell receptor repertoire profiling was used in the study to track responses to a trivalent subunit inactivated influenza vaccine.

This clonotype was detected only a few times. This receptor's antigen is unknown. Within one base of it there is no much larger clone, and no base qualities were kept. The method behind the library was RT-PCR. These reads were obtained on an Illumina HiSeq 2500. Using fastp trimming at Q25 and MiXCR clonotype assembly, TCRdb reanalyzed the public sequencing data and kept in-frame beta chains. CDR3 protein duplicates are merged, each entry listing the most common genes and DNA. The sample has around 490,000 distinct CDR3 sequences on record, about 8% of them singletons. The ten largest clones represent over 10% of the sample. What the research found in general, with its limitations: The authors proposed that each seasonal influenza vaccination may bring in only a limited number of new T cells.

Specimen: PBMCs from blood, collected less than 30 months after vaccination. The source is a man between 45 and 75 years old who received an inactivated influenza vaccine. Donor details come from another sample of the same person, matched by shared clones.

The nucleotide sequence is TGTGCCAGCCGACCCACAGGGGGCGGGGGAAGAACTGAAGCTTTCTTT. It is translated as CASRPTGGGGRTEAFF. The V gene is TRBV7-2 and the J gene is TRBJ1-1, with TRBD1 matching 9 junction bases. The germline V gene gives CDR1 as SGHTA and CDR2 as FQGNSA. V trim: 8 bases; J trim: 5 bases; unmatched bases: 15. The CDR3 spans 16 residues, from the cysteine through the phenylalanine. Only the CDR3 portion is preserved as DNA: 48 bases, with reading frame beginning at the first base. Beyond the CDR3, the reference TRBV7-2 and TRBJ1-1 genes provide the residues; the full variable domain reads: GAGVSQSPSNKVTEKGKDVELRCDPISGHTALYWYRQSLGQGLEFLIYFQGNSAPDKSGLPSDRFSAERTGGSVSTLTIQRTQQEDSAVYLCASRPTGGGGRTEAFFGQGTRLTVV.